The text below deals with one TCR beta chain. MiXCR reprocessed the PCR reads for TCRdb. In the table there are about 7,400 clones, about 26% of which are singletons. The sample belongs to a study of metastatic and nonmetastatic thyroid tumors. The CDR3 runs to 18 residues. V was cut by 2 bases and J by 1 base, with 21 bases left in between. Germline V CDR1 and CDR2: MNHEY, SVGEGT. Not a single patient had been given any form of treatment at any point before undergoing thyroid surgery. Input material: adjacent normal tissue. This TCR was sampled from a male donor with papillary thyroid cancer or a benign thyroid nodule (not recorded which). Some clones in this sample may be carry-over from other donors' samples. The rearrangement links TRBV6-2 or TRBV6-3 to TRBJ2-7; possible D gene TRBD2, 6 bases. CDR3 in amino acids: CASSYPRIPGLDSYEQYF. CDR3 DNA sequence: TGTGCCAGCAGTTACCCACGAATTCCGGGACTTGATTCCTACGAGCAGTACTTC.